The present entry profiles one T cell receptor beta chain with its context. Antigen: not known. General study findings and limits: Tumor-infiltrating Treg TCR alpha and beta sequences overlapped most with tumor naive CD4+ T cells, then blood naive.

After constant-region reverse-primer amplification, full-length variable regions underwent semi-nested PCR with Nested Universal Primer A. One entry per CDR3 protein, called by TCRdb with MiXCR from the 5' RACE reads. The sample holds about 43,000 distinct CDR3 sequences, over 25% seen once. Germline assignment: CDR1 MNHNS and CDR2 SASEGT. V was cut by 3 bases and J by 4 bases, with 16 bases left in between. CDR3 length: 16 residues. This TCR was sampled from a female donor with breast cancer. Sequenced: memory CD4+ T cells sorted from a lymph node. Subset: memory CD4+ T cells, CD4+CD45RO+CD25-. The chain is built from TRBV6-1 and TRBJ1-5; D might be TRBD1 (6 bases). CDR3 residues: CASSDLRDIWNQPQHF. CDR3 sequence (DNA): TGTGCCAGCAGTGATCTCCGGGACATATGGAATCAGCCCCAGCATTTT.